The present T cell receptor (beta chain) was sequenced within a study of T-cell memory formation after mild COVID-19 (dated by TCRdb to about 2021). Study-wide context: Most TCR sequence clusters were specific to one of the two donors. The cohort comprised two young, previously healthy adult volunteers, one female and one male. In a couple of donors, T-cell clones that expanded and contracted after mild COVID-19 were tracked by sequencing TCRalpha and TCRbeta repertoires over time.

Instrument used: Illumina NovaSeq 6000. TCRalpha and TCRbeta cDNA libraries were constructed by 5'RACE with constant-segment primers, with sample barcodes and unique molecular identifiers being introduced. RNA was extracted from every sample with Trizol reagent. Libraries were amplified in two PCR steps, with a second sample barcode and Illumina TruSeq adapters added in the second step. Sequencing of libraries was performed on an Illumina NovaSeq with 2 x 150 bp paired-end reads. Per the original workflow: With migec v1.2.7, reads were demultiplexed and then collapsed into UMI-guided consensus sequences. Using mixcr v2.1.11, UMI consensuses were aligned to TRA and TRB V and J templates and then assembled into clonotypes. A clonotype was counted as expanded or contracted only if both edgeR and NoisET called the change significant, with noise models trained on biological replicates. For edgeR calls, a false discovery rate-adjusted p below 0.01 and a log2 fold-change threshold of 1 were applied. PCA with hierarchical clustering of max-normalized trajectories of the 1000 most abundant clonotypes was used as exploratory dynamics analysis. Separately sequenced CD4+ and CD8+ repertoires were used to assign the CD4 or CD8 phenotype of responding clones. TCRdb reprocessing: public reads trimmed at Q25 with fastp, clones called with MiXCR, in-frame beta chains kept. Each CDR3 protein gets just one entry, which takes the most common genes and DNA from the rows behind it. The V and J calls and clone size are TCRdb's, not the authors'. The sample table holds more than 300,000 distinct CDR3 sequences, of which roughly 15% were seen once. In total, the top ten clones hold about a fifth of the sample.

Ficoll-Paque density gradient centrifugation was used to isolate PBMCs. The germline V and J ends show losses of 6 bases and 7 bases respectively, and no gene match explains 14 bases of the junction. The germline V gene provides CDR1 MGHDK and CDR2 SYGVNS. Taken from cysteine to phenylalanine, the CDR3 has 16 residues. Left in the record is the CDR3 DNA by itself, 48 bases read in frame from the first base. The investigation overall reported the following: Clones that contracted from day 15 to 85 showed balanced CD4/CD8 phenotypes, whereas a second wave of clones that expanded from day 15 to 37 leaned towards CD4+. SARS-CoV-2 specificity was not confirmed for the second-wave clones peaking on day 37. The detection of some responding clones in pre-infection memory suggests that pre-existing cross-reactive memory T cells joined the SARS-CoV-2 response. Contracting CD4+ clones turned up mainly in the CM and EM memory subsets, whereas EMRA was where CD8+ clones were enriched. Only a couple of mild cases were covered in the study, and larger cohorts including severe cases with pre-infection samples were considered necessary.

This clonotype showed up just a few times. Its antigen is unknown. No much larger clone is present one base from it, and per-base qualities are unavailable. The chain couples TRBV25-1 to TRBJ1-3, with 8 junctional bases fitting TRBD1. Sequenced material: PBMCs or a T cell subset sorted from them (not recorded which). This receptor was identified in a man aged 18 to 30 who had mild COVID-19 (a few samples of this study predate the infection). The sample titles of this study are shuffled in the database, so cell type and time point are left out; the donor was told from shared clones. The DNA is as follows: TGTGCCAGCAGCGCGATCGGACAGGGAAAGGGGAACACCATATATTTT. Its translation is CASSAIGQGKGNTIYF.